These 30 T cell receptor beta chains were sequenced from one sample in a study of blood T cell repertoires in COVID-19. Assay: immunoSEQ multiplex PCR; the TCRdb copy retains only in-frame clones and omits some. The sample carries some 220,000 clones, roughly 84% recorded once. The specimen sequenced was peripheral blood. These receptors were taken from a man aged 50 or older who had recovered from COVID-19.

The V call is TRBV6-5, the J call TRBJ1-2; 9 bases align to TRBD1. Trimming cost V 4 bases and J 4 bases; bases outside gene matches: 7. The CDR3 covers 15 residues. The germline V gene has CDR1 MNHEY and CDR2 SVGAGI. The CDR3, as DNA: TGTGCCAGCAGTTTAGTGACAGGGGGGGGCTATGGCTACACCTTC. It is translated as CASSLVTGGGYGYTF.

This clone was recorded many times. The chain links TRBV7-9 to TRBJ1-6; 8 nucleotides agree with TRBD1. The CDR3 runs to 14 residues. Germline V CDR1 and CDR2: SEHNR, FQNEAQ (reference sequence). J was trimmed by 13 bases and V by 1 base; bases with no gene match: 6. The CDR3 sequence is CASSLGQGNNPLHF. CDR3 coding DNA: TGTGCCAGCAGCTTAGGACAGGGGAATAACCCCCTCCACTTT.

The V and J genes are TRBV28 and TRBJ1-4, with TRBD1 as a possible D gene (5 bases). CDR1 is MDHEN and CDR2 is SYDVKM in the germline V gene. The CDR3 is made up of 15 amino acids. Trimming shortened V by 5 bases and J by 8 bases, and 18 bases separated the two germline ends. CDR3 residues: CASSAAGAGGEKLFF. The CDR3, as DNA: TGTGCCAGCAGTGCCGCAGGCGCCGGGGGGGAAAAACTGTTTTTT.

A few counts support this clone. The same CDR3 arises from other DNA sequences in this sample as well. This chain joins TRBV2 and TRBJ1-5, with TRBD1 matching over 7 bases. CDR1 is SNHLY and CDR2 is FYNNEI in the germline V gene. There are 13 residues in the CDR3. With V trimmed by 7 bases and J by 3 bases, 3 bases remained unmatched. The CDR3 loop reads CASKGQVNQPQHF. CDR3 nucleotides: TGTGCCAGCAAAGGACAGGTCAATCAGCCCCAGCATTTT.

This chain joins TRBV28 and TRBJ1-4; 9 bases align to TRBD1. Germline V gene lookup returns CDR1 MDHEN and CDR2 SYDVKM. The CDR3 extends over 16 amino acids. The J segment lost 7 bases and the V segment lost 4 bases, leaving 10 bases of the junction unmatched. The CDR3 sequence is CASSSQTGGRGEKLFF. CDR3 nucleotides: TGTGCCAGCAGTTCTCAGACAGGGGGAAGGGGTGAAAAACTGTTTTTT.

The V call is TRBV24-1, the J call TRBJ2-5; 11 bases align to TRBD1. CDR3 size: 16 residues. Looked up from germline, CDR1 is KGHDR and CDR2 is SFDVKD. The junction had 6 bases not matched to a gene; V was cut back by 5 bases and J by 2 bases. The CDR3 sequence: CATSGSDRGPQETQYF. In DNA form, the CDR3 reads TGTGCCACCAGTGGTTCGGACAGGGGGCCTCAAGAGACCCAGTACTTC.

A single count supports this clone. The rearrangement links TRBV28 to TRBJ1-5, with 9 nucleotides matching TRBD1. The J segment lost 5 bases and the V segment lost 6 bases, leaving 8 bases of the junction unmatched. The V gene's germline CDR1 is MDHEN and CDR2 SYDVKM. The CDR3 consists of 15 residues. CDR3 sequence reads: CASRSTGTGHQPQHF. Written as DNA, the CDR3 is TGTGCCAGCAGAAGTACCGGGACAGGGCATCAGCCCCAGCATTTT. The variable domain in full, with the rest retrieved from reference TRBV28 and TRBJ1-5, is DVKVTQSSRYLVKRTGEKVFLECVQDMDHENMFWYRQDPGLGLRLIYFSYDVKMKEKGDIPEGYSVSREKKERFSLILESASTNQTSMYLCASRSTGTGHQPQHFGDGTRLSIL.

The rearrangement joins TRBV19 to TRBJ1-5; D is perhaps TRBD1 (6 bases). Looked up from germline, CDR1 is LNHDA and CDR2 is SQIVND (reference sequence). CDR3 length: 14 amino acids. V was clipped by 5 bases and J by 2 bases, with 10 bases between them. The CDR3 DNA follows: TGTGCCAGTAGTGCCCGACAGGGCAATCAGCCCCAGCATTTT. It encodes CASSARQGNQPQHF.

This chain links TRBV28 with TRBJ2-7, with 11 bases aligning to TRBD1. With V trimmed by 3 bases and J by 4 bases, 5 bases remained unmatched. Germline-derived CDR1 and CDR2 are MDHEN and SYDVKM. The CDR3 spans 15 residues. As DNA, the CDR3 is TGTGCCAGCAGTTTCGGCGGGACAGGGGGATACGAGCAGTACTTC. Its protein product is CASSFGGTGGYEQYF.

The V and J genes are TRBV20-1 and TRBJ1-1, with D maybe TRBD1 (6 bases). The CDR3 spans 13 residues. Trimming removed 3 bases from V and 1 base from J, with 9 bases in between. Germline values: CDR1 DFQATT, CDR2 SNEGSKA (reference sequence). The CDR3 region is CSASRQENTEAFF. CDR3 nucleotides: TGCAGTGCTAGTAGACAGGAGAACACTGAAGCTTTCTTT.

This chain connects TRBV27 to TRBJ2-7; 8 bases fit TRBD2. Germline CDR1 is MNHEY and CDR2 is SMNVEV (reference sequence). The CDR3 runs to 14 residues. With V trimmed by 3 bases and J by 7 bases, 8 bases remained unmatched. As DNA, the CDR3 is TGTGCCAGCAGTTTCCTCCCGACTAGCGAGGAGCAGTACTTC. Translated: CASSFLPTSEEQYF.

CDR3: CASSLEIGAYEQYF. CDR3 DNA: TGTGCCAGCAGCTTAGAGATTGGGGCTTACGAGCAGTACTTC. V and J are TRBV11-2 and TRBJ2-7; D may be TRBD1 (5 bases). V lost 0 bases and J lost 4, with 10 bases in between. The CDR3 totals 14 residues. The germline gives CDR1 SGHAT, CDR2 FQNNGV.

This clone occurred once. CDR3 amino acids: CASSPQGPSSYEQYF. In DNA, the CDR3 is TGTGCCAGCAGTCCACAGGGCCCAAGCTCCTACGAGCAGTACTTC. The V call is TRBV27, the J call TRBJ2-7, with D tentatively TRBD1 (6 bases). The CDR3 has 15 residues. Between the trimmed V and J ends, which lost 5 bases and 0 bases, there was a span of 14 bases. Germline CDR1 is MNHEY and CDR2 is SMNVEV (reference sequence).

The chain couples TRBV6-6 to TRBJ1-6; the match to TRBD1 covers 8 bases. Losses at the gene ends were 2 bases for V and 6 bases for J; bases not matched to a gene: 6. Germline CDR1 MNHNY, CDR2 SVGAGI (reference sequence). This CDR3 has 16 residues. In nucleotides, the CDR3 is TGTGCCAGCAGTTACCCGGACAGGGATCGTAATTCACCCCTCCACTTT. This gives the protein CASSYPDRDRNSPLHF.

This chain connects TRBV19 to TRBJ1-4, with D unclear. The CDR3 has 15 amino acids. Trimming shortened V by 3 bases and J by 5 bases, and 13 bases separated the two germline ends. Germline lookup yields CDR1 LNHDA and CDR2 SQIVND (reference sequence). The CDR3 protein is CASSIWGGGNEKLFF. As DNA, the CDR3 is TGTGCCAGTAGTATCTGGGGAGGAGGGAATGAAAAACTGTTTTTT.

This chain's CDR3 is CASSLRTSGSSYNEQFF. CDR3 nucleotide sequence: TGTGCCAGCAGTTTGAGGACTAGCGGGAGTTCCTACAATGAGCAGTTCTTC. V gene TRBV27 combines with J gene TRBJ2-1; 13 bases line up with TRBD2. Germline CDR1 is MNHEY and CDR2 is SMNVEV (reference sequence). This CDR3 region has 17 residues. The junction had 3 bases not matched to a gene; V was cut back by 3 bases and J by 1 base.

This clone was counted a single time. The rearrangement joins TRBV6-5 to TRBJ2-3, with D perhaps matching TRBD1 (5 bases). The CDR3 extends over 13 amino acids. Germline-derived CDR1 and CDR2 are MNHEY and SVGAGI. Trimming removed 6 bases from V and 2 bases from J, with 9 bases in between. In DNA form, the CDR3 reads TGTGCCAGCAGACAGGTTATCACAGATACGCAGTATTTT. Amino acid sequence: CASRQVITDTQYF.

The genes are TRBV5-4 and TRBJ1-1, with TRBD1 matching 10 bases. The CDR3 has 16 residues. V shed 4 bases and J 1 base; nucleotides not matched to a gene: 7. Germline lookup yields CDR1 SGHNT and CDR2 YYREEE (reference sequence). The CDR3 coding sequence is TGTGCCAGCAGCCGGGGGACAGGGGCGGGGAACACTGAAGCTTTCTTT. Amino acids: CASSRGTGAGNTEAFF.

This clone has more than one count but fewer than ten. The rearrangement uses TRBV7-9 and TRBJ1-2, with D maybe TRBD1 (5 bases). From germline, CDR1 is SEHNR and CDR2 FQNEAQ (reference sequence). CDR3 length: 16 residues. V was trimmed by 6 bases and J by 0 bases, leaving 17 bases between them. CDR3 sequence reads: CASRPGGGLANYGYTF. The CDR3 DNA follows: TGTGCCAGCAGACCTGGCGGGGGGTTAGCTAACTATGGCTACACCTTC.

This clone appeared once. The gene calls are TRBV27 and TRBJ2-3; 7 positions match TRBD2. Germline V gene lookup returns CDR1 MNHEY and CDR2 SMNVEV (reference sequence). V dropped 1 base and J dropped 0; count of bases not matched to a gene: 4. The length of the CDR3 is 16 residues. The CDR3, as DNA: TGTGCCAGCAGTTTATTACCGCGGGGGAGCACAGATACGCAGTATTTT. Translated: CASSLLPRGSTDTQYF.

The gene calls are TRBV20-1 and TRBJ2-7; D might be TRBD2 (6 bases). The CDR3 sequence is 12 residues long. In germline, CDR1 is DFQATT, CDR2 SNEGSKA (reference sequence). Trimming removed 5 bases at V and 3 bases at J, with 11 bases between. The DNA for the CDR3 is TGCAGTGCTGGTGGGGAGGTCTACGAGCAGTACTTC. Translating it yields CSAGGEVYEQYF.

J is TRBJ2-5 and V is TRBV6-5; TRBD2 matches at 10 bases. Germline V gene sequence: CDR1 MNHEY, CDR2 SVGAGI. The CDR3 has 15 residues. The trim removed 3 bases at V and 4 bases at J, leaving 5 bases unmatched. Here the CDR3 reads CASSYTGTSVETQYF. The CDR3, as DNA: TGTGCCAGCAGTTATACCGGGACTAGCGTAGAGACCCAGTACTTC.

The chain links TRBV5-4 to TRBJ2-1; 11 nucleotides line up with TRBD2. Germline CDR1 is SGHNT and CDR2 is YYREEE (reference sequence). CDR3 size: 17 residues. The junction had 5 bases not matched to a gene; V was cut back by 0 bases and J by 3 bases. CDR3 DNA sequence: TGTGCCAGCAGCTTGGGACTAGCGGGAACCTTCTACAATGAGCAGTTCTTC. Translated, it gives CASSLGLAGTFYNEQFF. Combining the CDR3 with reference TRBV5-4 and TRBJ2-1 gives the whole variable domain ETGVTQSPTHLIKTRGQQVTLRCSSQSGHNTVSWYQQALGQGPQFIFQYYREEENGRGNFPPRFSGLQFPNYSSELNVNALELDDSALYLCASSLGLAGTFYNEQFFGPGTRLTVL.

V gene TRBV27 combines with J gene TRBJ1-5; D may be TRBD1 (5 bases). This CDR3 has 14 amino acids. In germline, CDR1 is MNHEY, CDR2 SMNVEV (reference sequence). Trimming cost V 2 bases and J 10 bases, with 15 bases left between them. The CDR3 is CASSLAGRWLPQHF. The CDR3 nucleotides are TGTGCCAGCAGTTTAGCAGGGCGCTGGCTCCCCCAGCATTTT.

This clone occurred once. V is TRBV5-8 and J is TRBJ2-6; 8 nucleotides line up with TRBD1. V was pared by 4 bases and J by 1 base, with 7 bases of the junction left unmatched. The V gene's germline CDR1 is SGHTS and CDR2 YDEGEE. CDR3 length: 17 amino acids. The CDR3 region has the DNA TGTGCCAGCAGCCGCGCAGGGGGCAGGTCTGGGGCCAACGTCCTGACTTTC. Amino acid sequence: CASSRAGGRSGANVLTF.

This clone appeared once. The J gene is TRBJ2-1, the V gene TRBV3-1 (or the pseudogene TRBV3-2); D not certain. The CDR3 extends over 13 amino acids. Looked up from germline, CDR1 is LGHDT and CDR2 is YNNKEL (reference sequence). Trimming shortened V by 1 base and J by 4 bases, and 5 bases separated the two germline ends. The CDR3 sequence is CASSQVRYNEQFF. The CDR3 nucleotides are TGTGCCAGCAGCCAAGTCAGATACAATGAGCAGTTCTTC.

This chain's CDR3 is CASSLRGGNEQFF. The CDR3 region has the DNA TGTGCCAGCAGCCTGCGGGGTGGTAATGAGCAGTTCTTC. This sequence joins TRBV6-5 and TRBJ2-1; a weak D match, TRBD2 (6 bases). V lost 6 bases to trimming and J lost 7 bases, with 13 bases between them. This CDR3 is 13 amino acids long. Germline CDR1 MNHEY, CDR2 SVGAGI.

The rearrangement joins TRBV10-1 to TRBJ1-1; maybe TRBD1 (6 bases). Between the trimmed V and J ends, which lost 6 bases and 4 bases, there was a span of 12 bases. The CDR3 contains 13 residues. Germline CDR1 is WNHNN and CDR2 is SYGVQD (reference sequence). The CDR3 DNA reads TGCGCCAGCAGCAGGGGATTGAGCACTGAAGCTTTCTTT. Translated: CASSRGLSTEAFF.

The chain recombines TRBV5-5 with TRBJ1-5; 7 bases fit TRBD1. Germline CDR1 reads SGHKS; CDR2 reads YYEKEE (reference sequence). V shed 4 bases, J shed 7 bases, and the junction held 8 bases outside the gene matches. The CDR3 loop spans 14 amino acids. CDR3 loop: CASSLGQVNQPQHF. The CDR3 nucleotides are TGTGCCAGCAGCCTAGGACAGGTAAACCAGCCCCAGCATTTT.

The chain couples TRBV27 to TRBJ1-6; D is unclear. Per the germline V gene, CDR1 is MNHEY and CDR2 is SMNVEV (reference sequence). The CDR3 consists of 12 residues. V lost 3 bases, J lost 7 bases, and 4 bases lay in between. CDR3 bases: TGTGCCAGCAGTTTCTACAATTCACCCCTCCACTTT. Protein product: CASSFYNSPLHF.